The 19 T cell receptor beta chains given below trace back to one sample, sequenced in a study of cytomegalovirus exposure and HLA in healthy donors (dated 2017 in TCRdb). Libraries were built with the immunoSEQ multiplex PCR assay. In TCRdb, the immuneACCESS table is reduced to in-frame sequences with V and J assigned. These tables do not hold every clone; where another copy was compared, an unresolved V gene accounts for under half, and the others remain unexplained. Counted in this sample were around 99,000 clones; about 90% of them appeared once. The top ten hold about 2% of the sample. The sequenced sample consisted of PBMCs. Every receptor here comes from a woman under 30 in good health and CMV-seronegative.

The rearrangement links TRBV5-4 to TRBJ2-1; D is unclear. The length of the CDR3 is 15 residues. V lost 3 bases and J lost 3, with 13 bases in between. The germline V gene has CDR1 SGHNT and CDR2 YYREEE (reference sequence). CDR3 nucleotide sequence: TGTGCCAGCAGCTCTCTGGGCAGCCTCTACAATGAGCAGTTCTTC. Translating it yields CASSSLGSLYNEQFF.

V gene TRBV4-3 combines with J gene TRBJ1-1; the match to TRBD1 covers 10 bases. V shed 4 bases, J shed 11 bases, and the junction held 16 bases outside the gene matches. Looked up from germline, CDR1 is LGHNA and CDR2 is YSLEER. This CDR3 has 16 amino acids. The CDR3 sequence is CASSPDPGQGSARAFF. The CDR3 DNA reads as TGCGCCAGCAGCCCTGATCCGGGACAGGGGTCGGCGCGGGCTTTCTTT.

This chain uses TRBV4-1 with TRBJ2-7; D is undetermined. This CDR3 spans 13 amino acids. With 3 bases removed from V and 6 bases from J, the gap between germline ends came to 12 bases. The germline V gene has CDR1 MGHRA and CDR2 YSYEKL. Written as DNA, the CDR3 is TGCGCCAGCAGCCAGGTCGATAGCCGCGAGCAGTACTTC. Its translation: CASSQVDSREQYF.

In nucleotides, the CDR3 is TGTGCCTGGAGACAATTTGGTGAAGCTTTCTTT. This codes for CAWRQFGEAFF. The rearrangement uses TRBV30 and TRBJ1-1; D is unresolved. V lost 3 bases and J 7 bases, leaving 9 bases between the germline ends. The CDR3 is made up of 11 amino acids. Germline loops: CDR1 GTSNPN, CDR2 SVGIG (reference sequence).

This rearrangement joins TRBV28 to TRBJ1-2, with D unresolved. The V and J ends lost 3 bases and 0 bases respectively, with 8 bases between them. In germline, CDR1 is MDHEN, CDR2 SYDVKM. The CDR3 length is 14 residues. The CDR3 nucleotides read TGTGCCAGCAGTTTGGTCGGTGCTAACTATGGCTACACCTTC. Amino acids: CASSLVGANYGYTF.

V usage is TRBV7-2 and J usage is TRBJ1-2; 9 bases map to TRBD1. CDR1 is SGHTA, CDR2 FQGNSA, per germline. The CDR3 runs to 17 residues. V shed 0 bases and J 2 bases; nucleotides not matched to a gene: 7. CDR3 in amino acids: CASSLASPGTGNYGYTF. DNA for the CDR3: TGTGCCAGCAGCTTAGCCTCCCCCGGGACAGGGAACTATGGCTACACCTTC.

The chain is built from TRBV7-3 and TRBJ2-1; 11 bases align to TRBD2. This CDR3 has 18 residues. Trimming at V came to 5 bases and at J to 8 bases, leaving 17 bases not matched to a gene. In germline, CDR1 is SGHTA, CDR2 FQGTGA. CDR3 sequence: CASSPGLVAGGPRDEQFF. The CDR3 nucleotides read TGTGCCAGCAGCCCAGGTTTGGTAGCGGGAGGGCCTAGGGATGAGCAGTTCTTC.

The chain has TRBV29-1 and TRBJ2-4; 7 nucleotides line up with TRBD1. This CDR3 spans 12 amino acids. CDR1 and CDR2 from the germline V gene are SQVTM and ANQGSEA. V lost 7 bases to trimming and J lost 9 bases; unmatched junction nucleotides: 9. CDR3 region: CSAPGTEGIQYF. The CDR3 bases are TGCAGCGCACCCGGGACAGAAGGCATTCAGTACTTC.

CDR3 loop: CAWNKNADTQYF. DNA for the CDR3: TGTGCCTGGAACAAAAACGCAGATACGCAGTATTTT. The J gene is TRBJ2-3, the V gene TRBV30; D call uncertain. The CDR3 has 12 amino acids. Germline V gene data show CDR1 as GTSNPN and CDR2 as SVGIG (reference sequence). The V end lost 4 bases, the J end lost 4 bases, and 9 bases lay between the germline ends. The whole variable domain, filled in from reference TRBV30 and TRBJ2-3, reads SQTIHQWPATLVQPVGSPLSLECTVEGTSNPNLYWYRQAAGRGLQLLFYSVGIGQISSEVPQNLSASRPQDRQFILSSKKLLLSDSGFYLCAWNKNADTQYFGPGTRLTVL.

A single count supports this clone. This chain connects TRBV30 to TRBJ1-2; D call uncertain. Germline CDR1 is GTSNPN and CDR2 is SVGIG (reference sequence). There are 14 residues in the CDR3. The V end lost 0 bases, the J end lost 5 bases, and 13 bases lay between the germline ends. The CDR3 loop reads CAWSVTAGLYGYTF. CDR3 coding DNA: TGTGCCTGGAGTGTTACCGCGGGTCTTTATGGCTACACCTTC.

J is TRBJ1-3 and V is TRBV6-5; TRBD1 might be the D (5 bases). This CDR3 is built from 14 residues. Between the trimmed V and J ends, which lost 0 bases and 8 bases, there was a span of 11 bases. The V gene's germline CDR1 is MNHEY and CDR2 SVGAGI. The CDR3 bases are TGTGCCAGCAGTTACTCTCGCCAGGGTGACACCATATATTTT. This translates into CASSYSRQGDTIYF.

The chain links TRBV20-1 to TRBJ2-5; D is ambiguous. Looked up from germline, CDR1 is DFQATT and CDR2 is SNEGSKA (reference sequence). This CDR3 comprises 11 residues. V was trimmed by 2 bases and J by 5 bases, leaving 6 bases between them. The CDR3 bases are TGCAGTGCTAGACTCGGGGAGACCCAGTACTTC. This translates into CSARLGETQYF.

This clone was seen only once. The chain has TRBV28 and TRBJ2-7; TRBD1 matches 8 bases. The CDR3 is 14 residues long. In germline, CDR1 is MDHEN, CDR2 SYDVKM. Losses at the gene ends were 8 bases for V and 4 bases for J; bases not matched to a gene: 10. The DNA for the CDR3 is TGTGCCAGCGACTCGACAGGGGAGACGTACGAGCAGTACTTC. As protein: CASDSTGETYEQYF.

This chain joins TRBV19 and TRBJ1-1; no firm D call. The CDR3 is made up of 14 amino acids. V was pared by 11 bases and J by 4 bases, with 20 bases between. CDR1 and CDR2 (germline): LNHDA, SQIVND (reference sequence). The CDR3 region is CAAGPTQWGTEAFF. The CDR3 coding sequence is TGTGCCGCGGGCCCTACGCAGTGGGGCACTGAAGCTTTCTTT.

The V gene is TRBV28, the J gene TRBJ2-7, with 14 bases aligning to TRBD2. The germline gives CDR1 MDHEN, CDR2 SYDVKM. This CDR3 region has 16 residues. The V segment lost 5 bases and the J segment 1 base; nucleotides outside the gene matches: 4. Here the CDR3 reads CASSPRLAGGSYEQYF. The CDR3 DNA reads TGTGCCAGCAGTCCCAGACTAGCGGGAGGGTCCTACGAGCAGTACTTC.

The chain has TRBV6-1 and TRBJ2-5; 7 nucleotides line up with TRBD1. From germline, CDR1 is MNHNS and CDR2 SASEGT. The CDR3 runs to 13 residues. The trim removed 4 bases at V and 3 bases at J, leaving 2 bases unmatched. Here the CDR3 reads CASSGTGEETQYF. The CDR3 bases are TGTGCCAGCAGTGGAACAGGGGAAGAGACCCAGTACTTC.

V gene TRBV7-9 combines with J gene TRBJ1-1; D remains ambiguous. The CDR3 has 12 residues. The germline V and J ends were trimmed by 5 bases and 5 bases, with 9 bases remaining between them. The V gene's germline CDR1 is SEHNR and CDR2 FQNEAQ (reference sequence). CDR3: CASSPAGTEAFF. For the CDR3, the DNA is TGTGCCAGCAGCCCGGCGGGAACTGAAGCTTTCTTT.

This chain connects TRBV2 to TRBJ2-5, with 9 bases that match TRBD1. The germline gives CDR1 SNHLY, CDR2 FYNNEI. The CDR3 extends over 14 amino acids. The V segment lost 4 bases and the J segment 4 bases; nucleotides outside the gene matches: 4. CDR3 in DNA: TGTGCCAGCAGTGCGGGACAGGGTCCAGAGACCCAGTACTTC. Translated, it gives CASSAGQGPETQYF.

CDR3 coding DNA: TGTGCCAGTAGCCTCGGGGCTAGCGGGGGGACTTTCCCAGAGACCCAGTACTTC. Protein product: CASSLGASGGTFPETQYF. The rearrangement joins TRBV19 to TRBJ2-5; TRBD2 matches at 11 bases. CDR3 length equals 18 residues. Germline V gene data show CDR1 as LNHDA and CDR2 as SQIVND (reference sequence). V lost 6 bases to trimming and J lost 4 bases; unmatched junction nucleotides: 16.